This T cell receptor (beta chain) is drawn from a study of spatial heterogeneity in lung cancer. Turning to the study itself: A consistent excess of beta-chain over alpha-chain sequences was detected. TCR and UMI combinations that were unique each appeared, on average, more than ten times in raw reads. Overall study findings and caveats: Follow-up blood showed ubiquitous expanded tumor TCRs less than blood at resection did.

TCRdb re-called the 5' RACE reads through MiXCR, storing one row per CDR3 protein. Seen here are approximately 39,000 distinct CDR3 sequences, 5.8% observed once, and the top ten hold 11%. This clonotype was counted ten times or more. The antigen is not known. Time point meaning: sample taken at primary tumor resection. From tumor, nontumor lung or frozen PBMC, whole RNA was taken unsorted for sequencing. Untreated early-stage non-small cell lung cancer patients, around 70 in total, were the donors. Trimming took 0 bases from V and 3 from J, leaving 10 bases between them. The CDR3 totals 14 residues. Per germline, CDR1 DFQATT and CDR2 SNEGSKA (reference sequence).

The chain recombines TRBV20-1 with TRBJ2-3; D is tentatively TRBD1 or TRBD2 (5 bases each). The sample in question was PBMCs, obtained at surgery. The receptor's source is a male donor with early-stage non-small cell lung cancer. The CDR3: CSARDGGSTDTQYF. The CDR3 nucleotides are TGCAGTGCTAGAGATGGGGGTTCAACAGATACGCAGTATTTT.